Listed below are T cell receptor beta chains from one sample, sequenced in a study of blood T cell repertoires in COVID-19. Generated by immunoSEQ multiplex PCR, the TCRdb table keeps only in-frame clones and is missing some. The repertoire includes some 110,000 clones, about 85% of them detected once, and around 3% sits in the top ten. The sequenced material came from peripheral blood. These receptors all stem from a woman older than 75 with COVID-19, enrolled during active disease. Both conserved end residues are part of each CDR3. A D gene is named only where the DNA matches it firmly. Expanded clones are given a class, and other clones once, few, many or no size at all.

v_gene	abundance	j_gene	d_gene	CDR3aa	CDR3nt
TRBV18	.	TRBJ1-1	.	CASSPLLGAAKTEAFF	TGTGCCAGCTCACCATTACTTGGGGCGGCGAAGACTGAAGCTTTCTTT
TRBV7-2	.	TRBJ2-7	.	CASRQTGTYEQYF	TGTGCCAGCAGGCAAACAGGGACCTACGAGCAGTACTTC
TRBV10-3	.	TRBJ2-2	.	CAIQKTGELFF	TGTGCCATACAAAAGACCGGGGAGCTGTTTTTT
TRBV11-2	.	TRBJ1-1	.	CASSLNTEAFF	TGTGCCAGCAGCCTTAACACTGAAGCTTTCTTT
TRBV7-2	few	TRBJ2-7	TRBD2	CASSLGRPGGISYEQYF	TGTGCCAGCAGCTTGGGCCGGCCGGGGGGGATCTCCTACGAGCAGTACTTC
TRBV18	.	TRBJ2-5	.	CASSLKETQYF	TGTGCCAGCTCACTCAAAGAGACCCAGTACTTC
TRBV7-2	.	TRBJ2-6	TRBD1	CASSLGTGSGANVLTF	TGTGCCAGCAGCTTAGGGACAGGGTCTGGGGCCAACGTCCTGACTTTC
TRBV13	few	TRBJ2-1	.	CASSLGSLGGGSEQFF	TGTGCCAGCAGCTTAGGCTCCCTTGGGGGGGGCAGTGAGCAGTTCTTC
TRBV4-2	.	TRBJ1-3	.	CASSQDRAGVAGNTIYF	TGTGCCAGCAGCCAAGATCGGGCAGGGGTAGCTGGAAACACCATATATTTT
TRBV19	few	TRBJ2-2	TRBD1	CASSPPTGWAGELFF	TGTGCCAGTAGCCCCCCGACAGGGTGGGCCGGGGAGCTGTTTTTT
TRBV18	.	TRBJ2-7	.	CASSPPQGPFYEQYF	TGTGCCAGCTCACCACCCCAGGGGCCCTTCTACGAGCAGTACTTC
TRBV5-1	.	TRBJ2-3	.	CASSPQGGGDTQYF	TGCGCCAGCAGCCCCCAGGGGGGTGGAGATACGCAGTATTTT
TRBV28	.	TRBJ2-2	TRBD2	CASNPNTSGKTGELFF	TGTGCCAGCAACCCTAATACTAGCGGGAAAACCGGGGAGCTGTTTTTT
TRBV24-1	.	TRBJ2-1	TRBD2	CATSDLPSGIPSSYNEQFF	TGTGCCACCAGTGATTTGCCTAGCGGAATCCCTAGCTCCTACAATGAGCAGTTCTTC
TRBV2	once	TRBJ2-1	.	CASRVIQLNEQFF	TGTGCCAGCAGGGTCATACAGCTCAATGAGCAGTTCTTC
TRBV7-9	.	TRBJ1-1	.	CASSLATVNTEAFF	TGTGCCAGCAGCTTAGCGACTGTGAACACTGAAGCTTTCTTT
TRBV2	.	TRBJ2-3	.	CASDIAVMRDTQYF	TGTGCCAGCGATATCGCGGTTATGAGAGATACGCAGTATTTT
TRBV5-6	.	TRBJ1-2	.	CASSDIPTNYGYTF	TGTGCCAGCAGCGATATACCTACTAACTATGGCTACACCTTC
TRBV7-2	.	TRBJ2-2	TRBD2	CASRLTSGSNTGELFF	TGTGCCAGCAGGTTGACTAGCGGCTCGAACACCGGGGAGCTGTTTTTT
TRBV28	.	TRBJ1-2	TRBD1	CASSSQGAANYGYTF	TGTGCCAGCAGTTCACAGGGGGCAGCTAACTATGGCTACACCTTC
TRBV7-2	few	TRBJ2-5	TRBD1	CASSPWGQNVQETQYF	TGTGCCAGCAGCCCATGGGGACAGAACGTACAAGAGACCCAGTACTTC
TRBV2	.	TRBJ1-5	.	CASSIDSLPSSPQHF	TGTGCCAGCAGTATAGACAGCCTACCCTCGTCGCCCCAGCATTTT
TRBV28	.	TRBJ2-2	.	CASSPPQGNTGELFF	TGTGCCAGCAGTCCCCCACAGGGAAACACCGGGGAGCTGTTTTTT
TRBV5-8	.	TRBJ1-2	.	CASSSGGRGGYTF	TGTGCCAGCAGCTCTGGCGGGAGAGGGGGCTACACCTTC
TRBV5-1	.	TRBJ1-1	.	CASSLYQSMNTEAFF	TGCGCCAGCAGCTTGTACCAGTCCATGAACACTGAAGCTTTCTTT
TRBV27	.	TRBJ2-7	.	CASSPGDHRARQYF	TGTGCCAGCAGTCCCGGGGATCACAGGGCTCGGCAGTACTTC
TRBV2	.	TRBJ1-2	.	CASSIGQEASDGYTF	TGTGCCAGCAGTATAGGACAAGAGGCATCGGATGGCTACACCTTC
TRBV28	.	TRBJ2-7	TRBD2	CASRPGGLIYEQYF	TGTGCCAGCAGGCCGGGGGGACTCATTTACGAGCAGTACTTC
TRBV7-8	.	TRBJ1-4	.	CASSFYTTNEKLFF	TGTGCCAGCAGCTTCTATACAACTAATGAAAAACTGTTTTTT
TRBV20-1	.	TRBJ1-2	.	CSASQAGPSGYTF	TGCAGTGCTAGTCAGGCAGGCCCATCTGGCTACACCTTC
TRBV5-1	.	TRBJ2-7	.	CASSLAPGQDYEQYF	TGCGCCAGCAGCTTGGCCCCCGGACAAGACTACGAGCAGTACTTC
TRBV19	few	TRBJ1-4	TRBD1	CASLDTGVNEKLFF	TGTGCCAGTCTTGATACAGGGGTAAATGAAAAACTGTTTTTT